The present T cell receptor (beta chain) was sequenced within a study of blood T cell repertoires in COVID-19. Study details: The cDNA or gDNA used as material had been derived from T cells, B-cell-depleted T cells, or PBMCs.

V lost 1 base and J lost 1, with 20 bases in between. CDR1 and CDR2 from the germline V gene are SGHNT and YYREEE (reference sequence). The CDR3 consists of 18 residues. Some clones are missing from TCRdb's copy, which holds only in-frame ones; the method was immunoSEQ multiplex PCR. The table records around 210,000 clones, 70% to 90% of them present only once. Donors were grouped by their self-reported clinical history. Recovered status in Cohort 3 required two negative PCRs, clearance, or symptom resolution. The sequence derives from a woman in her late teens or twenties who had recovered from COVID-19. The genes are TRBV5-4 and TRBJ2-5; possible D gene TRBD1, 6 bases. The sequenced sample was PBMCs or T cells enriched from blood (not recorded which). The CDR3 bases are TGTGCCAGCAGCTTGTGGGGAATCGGACAGCTCATCCAAGAGACCCAGTACTTC. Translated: CASSLWGIGQLIQETQYF.